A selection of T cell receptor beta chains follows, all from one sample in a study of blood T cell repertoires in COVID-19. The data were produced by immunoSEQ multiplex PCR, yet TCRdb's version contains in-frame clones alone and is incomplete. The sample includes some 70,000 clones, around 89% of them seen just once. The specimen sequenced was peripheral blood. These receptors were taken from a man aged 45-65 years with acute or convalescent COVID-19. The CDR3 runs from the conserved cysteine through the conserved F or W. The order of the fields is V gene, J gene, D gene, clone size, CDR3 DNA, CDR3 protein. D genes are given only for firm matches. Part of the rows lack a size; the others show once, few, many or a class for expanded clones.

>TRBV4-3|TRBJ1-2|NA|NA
TGCGCCAGCAGCCAAGGCGGGGGGCGTACAAATGGCTACACCTTC
CASSQGGGRTNGYTF
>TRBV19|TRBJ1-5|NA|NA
TGTGCCAGTAGTCCCGAGCCGGGGCAGCCCCAGCATTTT
CASSPEPGQPQHF
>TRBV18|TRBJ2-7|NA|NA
TGTGCCAGCTCACCACCTTCTTTCTCCTACGAGCAGTACTTC
CASSPPSFSYEQYF
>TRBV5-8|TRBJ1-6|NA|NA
TGTGCCAGCAGCTACGATCAGTACTCACCCCTCCACTTT
CASSYDQYSPLHF
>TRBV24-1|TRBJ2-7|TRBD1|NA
TGTGCCACCAGTGACAAAAGACAGGGCTACGAGCAGTACTTC
CATSDKRQGYEQYF
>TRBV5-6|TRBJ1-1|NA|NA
TGTGCCAGCAGCTTGGTCCTTCGGGGGGACACTGAAGCTTTCTTT
CASSLVLRGDTEAFF
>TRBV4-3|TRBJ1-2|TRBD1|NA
TGCGCCAGCAGCCCCACGACAGGGAACTATGGCTACACCTTC
CASSPTTGNYGYTF
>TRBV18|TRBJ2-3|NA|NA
TGTGCCAGCTCACTGGACAACATGGGTACGCAGTATTTT
CASSLDNMGTQYF
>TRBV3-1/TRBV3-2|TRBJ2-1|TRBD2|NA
TGTGCCAGCAGCCTAGCGGGGACCTCCTACAATGAGCAGTTCTTC
CASSLAGTSYNEQFF
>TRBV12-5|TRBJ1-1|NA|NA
TGTGCTAGTGGTTTGGACCCTCAGGGGAGGGGGACTGAAGCTTTCTTT
CASGLDPQGRGTEAFF
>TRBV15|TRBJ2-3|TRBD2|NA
TGTGCCACCAGCAGAGATCTCGAGACTAGCGGCACAGATACGCAGTATTTT
CATSRDLETSGTDTQYF
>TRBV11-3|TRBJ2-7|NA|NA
TGTGCCAGCAGCTTAGCGAGGGCAGCAGGGGAGTACTTC
CASSLARAAGEYF
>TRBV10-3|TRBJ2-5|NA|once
TGTGCCATCAGCGCAGGGCGCATCGGGGAGACCCAGTACTTC
CAISAGRIGETQYF
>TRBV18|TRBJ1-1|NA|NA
TGTGCCAGCTCTCTGTTCAGGGAGAACACTGAAGCTTTCTTT
CASSLFRENTEAFF
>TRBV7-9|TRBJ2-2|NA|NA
TGTGCCAGCAGCTTACCTTTCACAGGAACCACCGGGGAGCTGTTTTTT
CASSLPFTGTTGELFF
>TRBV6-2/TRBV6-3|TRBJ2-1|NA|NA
TGTGCCAGCAGTTACTCGACCCTGGAGGGGTACAATGAGCAGTTCTTC
CASSYSTLEGYNEQFF
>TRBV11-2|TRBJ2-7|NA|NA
TGTGCCAGCAGCCGCTTTTCTCGGAGGGCGGACGAGCAGTACTTC
CASSRFSRRADEQYF
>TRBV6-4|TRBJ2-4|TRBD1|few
TGTGCCAGCAGTGAATGGGGGACAGGGGAAGGCAAAAACATTCAGTACTTC
CASSEWGTGEGKNIQYF
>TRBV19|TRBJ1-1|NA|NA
TGTGCCAGTACGGTTAGCGCGAGAAACACTGAAGCTTTCTTT
CASTVSARNTEAFF
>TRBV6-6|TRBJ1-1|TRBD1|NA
TGTGCCAGCAGTTACAGGGACAGGGACCACACTGAAGCTTTCTTT
CASSYRDRDHTEAFF
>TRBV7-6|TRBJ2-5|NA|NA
TGTGCCAGCAGCTTTGACGGAGAGGCCCAGTACTTC
CASSFDGEAQYF
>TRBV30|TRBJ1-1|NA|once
TGTGCCTGGAGCGGACAATTCATGAACACTGAAGCTTTCTTT
CAWSGQFMNTEAFF